This entry concerns a single TCR beta chain. The antigen is unknown. The data are from a study of shared clonotypes between healthy human individuals. Study at large: CD4 naive and CD4 memory each took three plates per donor, while CD8 naive took two and CD8 memory one. General study points: Tissues were not sampled, only blood, and their repertoires likely differ.

The germline gives CDR1 SGHRS, CDR2 YFSETQ. V shed 4 bases, J shed 5 bases, and the junction held 9 bases outside the gene matches. CDR3 length: 16 residues. Assay: immunoSEQ multiplex PCR; the TCRdb copy retains only in-frame clones and omits some. The sample shows under 200,000 clones, 90% to 95% of them seen only once. The sequenced sample consisted of naive CD4+ T cells sorted from blood. Subset specified: CD45RA+ positively selected. This chain links TRBV5-1 with TRBJ2-1; TRBD2 aligns across 10 bases. This sequence originates from a woman aged 25-40 years in good health. DNA for the CDR3: TGCGCCAGCAGCAGAGGAACTAGCGGGATCGACAATGAGCAGTTCTTC. Protein sequence: CASSRGTSGIDNEQFF.